Listed here are 5 T cell receptor beta chains from one sample, sequenced in a study of blood T cells in healthy people across ages. A second about 6 to 12 cycle PCR used barcoded and J-beta primers. One entry per CDR3 protein, called by TCRdb with MiXCR from the 5' RACE reads. The sample has 600,000 to 650,000 distinct CDR3 sequences, 45% to 65% seen once. Sample: blood. Every receptor here comes from a man aged 55 to 70 in good health.

This clonotype was counted a few times. The rearrangement links TRBV29-1 to TRBJ1-4, with 8 nucleotides matching TRBD1. The V and J ends lost 5 bases and 0 bases, in that order; junction bases with no gene match: 5. CDR3 length: 15 amino acids. From germline, CDR1 is SQVTM and CDR2 ANQGSEA. CDR3 region: CSVTRQGPTNEKLFF. Written as DNA, the CDR3 is TGCAGCGTTACACGACAGGGGCCAACTAATGAAAAACTGTTTTTT. The full variable domain, completed using reference TRBV29-1 and TRBJ1-4, is SAVISQKPSRDICQRGTSLTIQCQVDSQVTMMFWYRQQPGQSLTLIATANQGSEATYESGFVIDKFPISRPNLTFSTLTVSNMSPEDSSIYLCSVTRQGPTNEKLFFGSGTQLSVL.

J is TRBJ1-2 and V is TRBV21-1; the listed D gene, TRBD1, was not tested against the DNA. TRBV21-1 counts as a pseudogene. The CDR3 has 17 amino acids. The CDR3 DNA reads as TGTGCCAGCAACCCAGACCCGGTCCCCCCCCGAGGCTATGGCTACACCTTC. Encoded protein: CASNPDPVPPRGYGYTF.

The CDR3 region has the DNA TGCAGTGCGGAGACAGGGAACTACGAGCAGTACTTC. It yields the protein CSAETGNYEQYF. This chain links TRBV20-1 with TRBJ2-7, with 7 positions matching TRBD1. CDR3 length equals 12 residues. The trim removed 6 bases at V and 3 bases at J, leaving 5 bases unmatched. Germline V gene lookup returns CDR1 DFQATT and CDR2 SNEGSKA (reference sequence).

The chain uses TRBV10-2 and TRBJ1-2; D is ambiguous. This CDR3 contains 14 residues. V was trimmed by 5 bases and J by 6 bases, leaving 16 bases between them. The germline V gene has CDR1 WSHSY and CDR2 SAAADI. This CDR3 reads CASSPSTGGHGYTF. The CDR3 nucleotides are TGCGCCAGCAGTCCTTCGACTGGCGGGCATGGCTACACCTTC.

This clonotype was picked up a small number of times. V and J are TRBV20-1 and TRBJ1-5, with D perhaps matching TRBD1 (5 bases). The CDR3 runs 15 residues. The V end lost 5 bases, the J end lost 2 bases, and 16 bases lay between the germline ends. The V gene's germline CDR1 is DFQATT and CDR2 SNEGSKA (reference sequence). CDR3 residues: CSAGGGAVGNQPQHF. The CDR3 DNA sequence: TGCAGTGCTGGGGGAGGAGCGGTGGGCAATCAGCCCCAGCATTTT.